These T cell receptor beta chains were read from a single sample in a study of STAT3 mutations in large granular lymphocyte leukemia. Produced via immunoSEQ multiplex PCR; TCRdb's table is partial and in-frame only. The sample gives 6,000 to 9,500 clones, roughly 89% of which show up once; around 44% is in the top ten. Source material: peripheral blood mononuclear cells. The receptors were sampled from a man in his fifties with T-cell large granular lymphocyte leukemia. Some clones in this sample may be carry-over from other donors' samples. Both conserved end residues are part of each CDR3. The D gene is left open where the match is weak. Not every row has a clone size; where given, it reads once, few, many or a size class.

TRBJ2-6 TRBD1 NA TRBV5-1 CASSLEPGQGAYSGANVLTF TGCGCCAGCAGCTTGGAGCCGGGACAGGGGGCTTACTCTGGGGCCAACGTCCTGACTTTC
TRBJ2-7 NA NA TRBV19 CASSPFRGSEQYF TGTGCCAGTAGCCCCTTCCGGGGATCCGAGCAGTACTTC
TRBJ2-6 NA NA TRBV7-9 CASQNKALPPSGANVLTF TGTGCCAGCCAAAACAAAGCCCTACCTCCCTCTGGGGCCAACGTCCTGACTTTC
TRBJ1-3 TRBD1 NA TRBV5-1 CASSYGTGENTIYF TGCGCCAGCAGCTACGGGACAGGGGAAAACACCATATATTTT
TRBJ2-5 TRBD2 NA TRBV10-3 CAIGPGLAGGRETQYF TGTGCCATCGGTCCGGGACTAGCGGGAGGCAGAGAGACCCAGTACTTC
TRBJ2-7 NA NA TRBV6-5 CASSYLSAPESGEQYF TGTGCCAGCAGTTACCTCTCCGCCCCCGAATCGGGCGAGCAGTACTTC
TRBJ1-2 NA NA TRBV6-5 CASRNPHGYTF TGTGCCAGCAGAAACCCTCATGGCTACACCTTC
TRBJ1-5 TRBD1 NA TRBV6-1 CATGQGPNQPQHF TGTGCCACCGGACAGGGCCCCAATCAGCCCCAGCATTTT
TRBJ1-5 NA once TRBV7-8 CASSWEPLGSNQPQHF TGTGCCAGCAGCTGGGAGCCCCTGGGGAGCAATCAGCCCCAGCATTTT
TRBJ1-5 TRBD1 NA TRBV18 CASSRQGSDQPQHF TGTGCCAGCTCAAGACAGGGGTCGGATCAGCCCCAGCATTTT
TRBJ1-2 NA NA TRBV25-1 CASSDTGRYYGYTF TGTGCCAGCAGTGATACAGGGAGGTACTATGGCTACACCTTC